The clone carrying this T cell receptor beta chain appeared a few times. Its specificity is not known. The data originate from a study of beta chain features in type 1 diabetes. General study findings and limits: A moderate, significant TCRB CDR3 shortening appeared in type 1 diabetes across four CD4+ subsets.

The CDR3 has 15 residues. Looked up from germline, CDR1 is MNHEY and CDR2 is SVGAGI. Losses at the gene ends were 3 bases for V and 3 bases for J; bases not matched to a gene: 3. cDNA synthesis used the whole RNA isolate, giving expressed TCRB sequences. Produced via immunoSEQ multiplex PCR; TCRdb's table is partial and in-frame only. Altogether just under 150,000 clones are present, approximately 13% being singletons, with the ten largest covering approximately 1.3%. This TCR derives from a man aged 18 to 35 with type 1 diabetes. Input material: central memory CD4+ T cells from blood. The chain combines TRBV6-5 with TRBJ1-2; 11 nucleotides line up with TRBD1. As DNA, the CDR3 is TGTGCCAGCAGTTATGGACAGGGGGCCGACTATGGCTACACCTTC. It encodes CASSYGQGADYGYTF.